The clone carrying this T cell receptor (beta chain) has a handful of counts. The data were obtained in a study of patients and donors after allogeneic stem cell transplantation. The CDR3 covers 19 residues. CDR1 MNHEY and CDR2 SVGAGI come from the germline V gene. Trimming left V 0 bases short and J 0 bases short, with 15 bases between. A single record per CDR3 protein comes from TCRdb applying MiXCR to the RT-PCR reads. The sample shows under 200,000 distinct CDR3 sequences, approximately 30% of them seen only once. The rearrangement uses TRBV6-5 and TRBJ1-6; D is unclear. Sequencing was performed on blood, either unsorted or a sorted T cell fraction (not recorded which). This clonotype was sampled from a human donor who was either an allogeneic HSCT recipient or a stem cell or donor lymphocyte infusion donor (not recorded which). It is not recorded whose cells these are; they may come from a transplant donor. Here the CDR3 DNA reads TGTGCCAGCAGTTACTCAATATCTGGGGATAGCTCCTATAATTCACCCCTCCACTTT. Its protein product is CASSYSISGDSSYNSPLHF.